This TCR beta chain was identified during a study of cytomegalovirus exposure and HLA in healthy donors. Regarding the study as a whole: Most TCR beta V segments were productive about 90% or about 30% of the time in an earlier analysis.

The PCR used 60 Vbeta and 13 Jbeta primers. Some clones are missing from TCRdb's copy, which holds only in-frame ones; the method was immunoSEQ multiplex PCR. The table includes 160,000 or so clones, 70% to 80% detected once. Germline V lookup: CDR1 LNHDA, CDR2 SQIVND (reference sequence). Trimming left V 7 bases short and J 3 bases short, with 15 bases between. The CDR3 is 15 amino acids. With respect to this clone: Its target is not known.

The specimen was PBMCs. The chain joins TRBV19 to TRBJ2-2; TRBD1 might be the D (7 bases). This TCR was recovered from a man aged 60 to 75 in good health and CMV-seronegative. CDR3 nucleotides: TGTGCCAGTACCCCGGGACAGCGGGACACCGGGGAGCTGTTTTTT. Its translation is CASTPGQRDTGELFF.